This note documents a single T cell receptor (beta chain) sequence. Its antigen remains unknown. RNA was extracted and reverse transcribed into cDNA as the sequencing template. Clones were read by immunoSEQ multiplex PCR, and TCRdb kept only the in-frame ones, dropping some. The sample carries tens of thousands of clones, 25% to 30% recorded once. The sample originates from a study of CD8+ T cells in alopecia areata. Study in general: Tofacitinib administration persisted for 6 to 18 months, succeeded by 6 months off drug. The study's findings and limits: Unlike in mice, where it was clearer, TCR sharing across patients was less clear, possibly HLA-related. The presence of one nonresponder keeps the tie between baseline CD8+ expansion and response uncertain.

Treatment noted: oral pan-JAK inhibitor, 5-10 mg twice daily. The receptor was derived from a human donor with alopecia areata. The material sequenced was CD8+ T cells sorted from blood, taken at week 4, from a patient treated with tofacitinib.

The CDR3 sequence is CASSSGVGNQPQHF. DNA for the CDR3: TGCGCCAGCAGCTCAGGGGTAGGCAATCAGCCCCAGCATTTT. This rearrangement joins TRBV5-1 to TRBJ1-5; D may be TRBD1 (6 bases). This CDR3 has 14 residues. V was cut by 3 bases and J by 2 bases, with 9 bases left in between. Germline assignment: CDR1 SGHRS and CDR2 YFSETQ. The whole variable domain, filled in from reference TRBV5-1 and TRBJ1-5, reads KAGVTQTPRYLIKTRGQQVTLSCSPISGHRSVSWYQQTPGQGLQFLFEYFSETQRNKGNFPGRFSGRQFSNSRSEMNVSTLELGDSALYLCASSSGVGNQPQHFGDGTRLSIL.